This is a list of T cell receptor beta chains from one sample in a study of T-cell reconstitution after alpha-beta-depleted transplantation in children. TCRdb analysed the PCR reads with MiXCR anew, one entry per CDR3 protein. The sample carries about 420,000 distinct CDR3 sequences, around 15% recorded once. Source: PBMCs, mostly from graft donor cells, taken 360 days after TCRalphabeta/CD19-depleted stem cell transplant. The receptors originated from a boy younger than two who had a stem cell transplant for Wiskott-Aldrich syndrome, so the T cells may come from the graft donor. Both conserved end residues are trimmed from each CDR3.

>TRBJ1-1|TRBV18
ASSRGNTEAF
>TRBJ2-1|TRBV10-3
AIRASGNFYNEQF
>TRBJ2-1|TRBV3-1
ASSRRERNNEQF
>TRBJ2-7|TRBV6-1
ASRDRIHTYHYEQY
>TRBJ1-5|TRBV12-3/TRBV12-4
ASSLGQGISNQPQH
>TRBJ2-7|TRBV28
ASSSLPGRNSYEQY
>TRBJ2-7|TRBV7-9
ASSFSLYRGGSYEQY
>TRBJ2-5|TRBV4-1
ASSRSEVTGETQY
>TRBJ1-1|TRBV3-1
ASSSNTEAF
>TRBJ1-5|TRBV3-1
ASSRAIGNQPQH
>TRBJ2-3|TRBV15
ATSWTEARHSTDTQY
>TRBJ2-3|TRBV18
ASSPLNRGRSDTQY
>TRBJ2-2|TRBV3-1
ASSQGNRGLAGDTGELF
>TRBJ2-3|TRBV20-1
SSGTSRYTQY
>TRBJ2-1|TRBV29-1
SVEFVTSEYNEQF
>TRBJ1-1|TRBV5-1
ASREGTVNTEAF
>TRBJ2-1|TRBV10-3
ATARREGSYNEQF
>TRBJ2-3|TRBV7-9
ASSLGRGPGYDTQY
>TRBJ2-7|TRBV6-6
ASGFGSYEQY
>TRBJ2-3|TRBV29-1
SALEGGSTDTQY
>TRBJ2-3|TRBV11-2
ASSSLPGLPWPATGGTQY
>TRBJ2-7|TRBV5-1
ASSLTGQGALLPYEQY
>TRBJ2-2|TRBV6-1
ASLPRTYTGELF
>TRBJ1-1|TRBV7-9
ASSLTVREAF
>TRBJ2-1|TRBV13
ASSSTSSNEQF
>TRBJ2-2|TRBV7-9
ASPGTGWNTGELF
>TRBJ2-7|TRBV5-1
ASSLGEGLSYEQY
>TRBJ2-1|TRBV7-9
ASSLVTPVEQF
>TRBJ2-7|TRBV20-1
SAYRGGNEQY
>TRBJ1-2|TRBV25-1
ASSEPDRGYGYT
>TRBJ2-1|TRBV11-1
ASSATTNTDKSYNEQF
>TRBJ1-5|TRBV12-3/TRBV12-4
ASKTGFEQPQH
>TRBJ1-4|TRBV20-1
SARDLGSKGKLF
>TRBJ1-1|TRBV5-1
ASSWAGDTEAF
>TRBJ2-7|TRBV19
ASKDKTKSYEQY
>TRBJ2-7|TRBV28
ASLGTPTYEQY